These 18 T cell receptor beta chains originate from one sample sequenced in a study of T cells in Graves' hyperthyroidism and ophthalmopathy. Using RNA transcripts as the source, TCR beta CDR3 regions were amplified. First-round RT-PCR with HTBI primers amplified the TCR CDR3 region. TCRdb re-called the multiplex PCR reads with MiXCR, one entry per CDR3 protein. The table lists around 250,000 distinct CDR3 sequences, roughly 15% of them singletons. The specimen sequenced was blood. These receptors were taken from a woman aged 35 to 49 with Graves' hyperthyroidism that later progressed to Graves' ophthalmopathy.

The sample holds many counts of this clonotype. The rearrangement joins TRBV3-1 to TRBJ1-5, with a weak D call TRBD1 (5 bases). The CDR3 spans 14 residues. CDR1 is LGHDT, CDR2 YNNKEL, per germline (reference sequence). V was pared by 4 bases and J by 3 bases, with 10 bases between. DNA of the CDR3: TGTGCCAGCAGCCCGACAGCTATCAATCAGCCCCAGCATTTT. As protein: CASSPTAINQPQHF.

This clonotype was counted many times. The chain has TRBV5-1 and TRBJ2-1; D may be TRBD2 (6 bases). The CDR3 is 16 residues long. CDR1 is SGHRS and CDR2 is YFSETQ in the germline V gene. V shed 0 bases and J shed 2 bases, with 12 bases lying between them. This chain's CDR3 is CASSLGGSGAYNEQFF. CDR3 coding DNA: TGCGCCAGCAGCTTGGGTGGTAGCGGAGCCTACAATGAGCAGTTCTTC.

This clonotype was counted once. The chain joins TRBV28 to TRBJ2-1; 7 nucleotides align to TRBD2. V dropped 9 bases and J dropped 8; count of bases not matched to a gene: 1. Germline CDR1 is MDHEN and CDR2 is SYDVKM. The CDR3 consists of 10 residues. CDR3 in DNA: TGTGCCAGGGGGGGGGATGAGCAGTTCTTC. Translation gives CARGGDEQFF.

This clonotype was observed at least ten times. The chain joins TRBV9 to TRBJ2-1; 7 bases map to TRBD2. V was pared by 0 bases and J by 3 bases, with 3 bases of the junction left unmatched. The CDR3 is 15 residues long. From germline, CDR1 is SGDLS and CDR2 YYNGEE. CDR3 nucleotides: TGTGCCAGCAGCGTAGACGGGAGGTTCTACAATGAGCAGTTCTTC. Translated, it gives CASSVDGRFYNEQFF.

V gene TRBV28 combines with J gene TRBJ2-7; D is possibly TRBD1 or TRBD2 (6 bases each). The CDR3 is 17 residues long. Trimming cost V 1 base and J 7 bases, with 23 bases left between them. Germline V gives CDR1 MDHEN, CDR2 SYDVKM. CDR3 nucleotide sequence: TGTGCCAGCAGTTTATTCCCCCGGGTGGGGGGCGAGTGGGAGCAGTACTTC. Translation gives CASSLFPRVGGEWEQYF.

The V gene is TRBV12-3 or TRBV12-4, the J gene TRBJ2-3; D is possibly TRBD2 (6 bases). The CDR3 is 15 amino acids. V lost 3 bases and J 0 bases, leaving 10 bases between the germline ends. This CDR3 reads CASSFFGGSTDTQYF. CDR3 bases: TGTGCCAGCAGTTTCTTCGGGGGTAGCACAGATACGCAGTATTTT.

This clonotype turned up a few times. The chain recombines TRBV2 with TRBJ2-3; D is unclear. The CDR3 covers 12 residues. CDR1 is SNHLY, CDR2 FYNNEI, per germline. Trimming took 7 bases from V and 1 from J, leaving 6 bases between them. This CDR3 is CASNWGTDTQYF. In DNA, the CDR3 is TGTGCCAGCAATTGGGGCACAGATACGCAGTATTTT.

This clonotype was seen many times. The V gene is TRBV4-1, the J gene TRBJ1-1, with a weak D call TRBD1 (6 bases). The CDR3 has 15 amino acids. CDR1 MGHRA and CDR2 YSYEKL come from the germline V gene. Between the trimmed V and J ends, which lost 4 bases and 0 bases, there was a span of 12 bases. The CDR3: CASSRYRAMNTEAFF. CDR3 sequence (DNA): TGCGCCAGCAGCCGGTACAGGGCCATGAACACTGAAGCTTTCTTT.

V and J are TRBV2 and TRBJ2-1; a weak D match, TRBD2 (6 bases). Deletions cut 4 bases from V and 6 bases from J, with 16 bases between. CDR1 is SNHLY and CDR2 is FYNNEI in the germline V gene. The length of the CDR3 is 15 residues. CDR3 nucleotides: TGTGCCAGCAGTGTAGCGGCAGTCACCTGCAATGAGCAGTTCTTC. Translation gives CASSVAAVTCNEQFF.

Notes on this clonotype: A much larger clone lies one base from this, so it may be a read error. J is TRBJ1-5 and V is TRBV18; possible D gene TRBD1, 5 bases. Germline V gene lookup returns CDR1 KGHSH and CDR2 LQKENI. Deletions cut 8 bases from V and 6 bases from J, with 17 bases between. The CDR3 is made up of 14 amino acids. The CDR3 DNA follows: TGTGCCAGCGCGACACGGGAGGGGAGTCAGCCCCAGCATTTT. This translates into CASATREGSQPQHF.

This sequence joins TRBV4-2 and TRBJ2-7; 8 bases fit TRBD2. Germline CDR1 is LGHNA and CDR2 is YNFKEQ. The CDR3 contains 16 residues. The ends lost 0 bases at V and 2 bases at J; junction bases unmatched: 6. The CDR3 nucleotides read TGTGCCAGCAGCCAAGATCCGCCTAGCGGGCCCTACGAGCAGTACTTC. This sequence encodes CASSQDPPSGPYEQYF.

The sample holds many counts of this clonotype. The V and J genes are TRBV19 and TRBJ2-5, with 7 bases aligning to TRBD1. CDR1 is LNHDA, CDR2 SQIVND, per germline (reference sequence). V lost 5 bases, J lost 7 bases, and 7 bases stayed unmatched. CDR3 length equals 13 residues. The DNA for the CDR3 is TGTGCCAGTAGTTCGACAGGGCCCGGGACCCAGTACTTC. This codes for CASSSTGPGTQYF.

CDR3 residues: CASSPYSGSRFLVTGELFF. CDR3 DNA sequence: TGTGCCAGCAGCCCCTATAGCGGGAGTCGATTCTTGGTCACCGGGGAGCTGTTTTTT. The chain employs TRBV6-2 or TRBV6-3 and TRBJ2-2; 9 nucleotides line up with TRBD2. V shed 6 bases and J 4 bases; nucleotides not matched to a gene: 18. The CDR3 has 19 residues. The germline V gene has CDR1 MNHEY and CDR2 SVGEGT.

This clonotype was seen repeatedly, ten times or more. V and J are TRBV7-8 and TRBJ1-5; D remains ambiguous. V was trimmed by 1 base and J by 3 bases, leaving 13 bases between them. There are 16 residues in the CDR3. Germline assignment: CDR1 SGHVS and CDR2 FQNEAQ. CDR3 DNA: TGTGCCAGCAGCTTAGAGGGAGGGTGGGTCAATCAGCCCCAGCATTTT. Its translation: CASSLEGGWVNQPQHF.

The chain couples TRBV19 to TRBJ2-2; 7 nucleotides line up with TRBD2. V lost 6 bases and J lost 1; bases outside the gene matches: 20. The CDR3 totals 20 residues. Germline CDR1 LNHDA, CDR2 SQIVND (reference sequence). In nucleotides, the CDR3 is TGTGCCAGTAGAAGGAAATTGGGCGAGCGGCTAGCGGAGAACACCGGGGAGCTGTTTTTT. It yields the protein CASRRKLGERLAENTGELFF.

The table lists this clonotype with a few counts. The CDR3 nucleotides read TGTGCCAGCAGCTTGGCTGATCTAGGGGTATCGGCCGGGGAGGAAGCTTTCTTT. Translating gives CASSLADLGVSAGEEAFF. This chain links TRBV5-4 with TRBJ1-1; D may be TRBD1 (5 bases). The germline V gene encodes CDR1 SGHNT and CDR2 YYREEE (reference sequence). The CDR3 consists of 18 residues. Trimming cost V 0 bases and J 8 bases, with 26 bases left between them.

This clonotype was seen at least ten times. The V call is TRBV29-1, the J call TRBJ2-7, with 11 bases that match TRBD2. CDR3 length equals 13 residues. The V gene end was trimmed by 6 bases and the J gene end by 3 bases; junction bases not matched to a gene: 4. Looked up from germline, CDR1 is SQVTM and CDR2 is ANQGSEA. Here the CDR3 reads CSVASGRIYEQYF. The CDR3 DNA reads TGCAGCGTAGCTAGCGGGAGGATCTACGAGCAGTACTTC.

This clonotype was seen a handful of times. The V gene is TRBV10-3, the J gene TRBJ1-6; D may be TRBD1 (5 bases). Germline loops: CDR1 ENHRY, CDR2 SYGVKD. Trimming cost V 4 bases and J 4 bases, with 11 bases left between them. This CDR3 comprises 15 residues. CDR3 region: CAISVRQGYNSPLHF. CDR3 DNA: TGTGCCATCAGTGTCAGGCAGGGATATAATTCACCCCTCCACTTT.